This T cell receptor (beta chain) appears in the sequencing data of a study of T cells in localized non-small cell lung cancer. Germline CDR1 reads KGHSH; CDR2 reads LQKENI. The length of the CDR3 is 14 residues. Deletions cut 6 bases from V and 3 bases from J, with 12 bases between. Assay: immunoSEQ multiplex PCR; the TCRdb copy retains only in-frame clones and omits some. The sample records roughly 18,000 clones, about 80% being singletons. The input for sequencing was peripheral blood, taken before any cancer treatment. The source is a female donor aged 60 or older with stage I lung adenocarcinoma. The genes are TRBV18 and TRBJ1-3; possible D gene TRBD1, 6 bases. The CDR3 reads CASSLGTIGNTIYF. Here the CDR3 DNA reads TGTGCCAGCTCCTTGGGGACAATTGGAAACACCATATATTTT.